One and the same sample provided the 4 T cell receptor beta chains below, sequenced in a study of blood T cell repertoires in COVID-19. Data came from immunoSEQ multiplex PCR; TCRdb stores just in-frame clones and leaves some out. The sample carries 30,000 to 40,000 clones, roughly 92% recorded once. What was sequenced was peripheral blood. Every receptor here comes from a man aged 50-59 years with active COVID-19.

This rearrangement joins TRBV4-1 to TRBJ2-3; 8 bases are shared with TRBD2. Trimming cost V 0 bases and J 4 bases; bases outside gene matches: 6. The CDR3 contains 16 residues. Germline V CDR1 and CDR2: MGHRA, YSYEKL. CDR3 DNA: TGCGCCAGCAGCCAAGAAGGAGCGGGGGTCGCAGATACGCAGTATTTT. The encoded protein is CASSQEGAGVADTQYF.

A note on this clone: Different DNA sequences within this sample yield the same CDR3. V and J are TRBV5-1 and TRBJ2-7, with 9 bases identical to TRBD1. This CDR3 is 14 amino acids long. Germline loops: CDR1 SGHRS, CDR2 YFSETQ. V lost 1 base, J lost 5 bases, and 4 bases stayed unmatched. The CDR3 DNA follows: TGCGCCAGCAGCTTGAAACAGGGGGCCCACGAGCAGTACTTC. Translating gives CASSLKQGAHEQYF.

This clone appeared once. This chain joins TRBV5-1 and TRBJ2-7; 11 bases are shared with TRBD2. The CDR3 runs to 14 residues. V lost 6 bases and J lost 2; bases outside the gene matches: 4. The germline V gene has CDR1 SGHRS and CDR2 YFSETQ. CDR3 nucleotide sequence: TGCGCCAGCAAAGAGACTAGCGGGACCTACGAGCAGTACTTC. Translating it yields CASKETSGTYEQYF.

The gene calls are TRBV7-9 and TRBJ2-1; TRBD1 agrees at 10 bases. V trimming: 3 bases; J trimming: 8 bases; junction bases outside the gene matches: 13. The CDR3 runs 17 residues. Germline CDR1 and CDR2: SEHNR and FQNEAQ (reference sequence). CDR3 DNA sequence: TGTGCCAGCAGCTTGACGACAGGGGGCCGTGGCGTCGATGAGCAGTTCTTC. As protein: CASSLTTGGRGVDEQFF.